The present T cell receptor (beta chain) was sequenced within a study of T cell repertoires in cytomegalovirus infection (dated by TCRdb to the late 2010s). Looking at the study overall: Alongside well-studied HLA-B-restricted epitopes, the peptide stimulations were aimed at recently identified HLA-C-restricted CMV epitopes, whose presentation resists viral immunomodulation. Because public TCR beta signatures pointed to carriage of CMV infection together with the matching HLA type, the HLA type of each donor mattered for the analysis. Paper-wide results and their limitations: The ex vivo response was dominated by HLA-C-restricted CMV-specific TCR beta clonotypes, and the single most frequent clonotype in two of eight donors was supplied by these HLA-C-restricted clonotypes. Carriers of CMV infection plus the relevant HLA type were discriminated by the cumulative frequency of public TCR beta family members in the study cohort and in an independent approximately 360-donor cohort.

Instrument on record: Illumina HiSeq 1500. TCRdb reanalyzed the raw reads on its own, using fastp at Q25 for trimming and MiXCR for clone calling, and kept in-frame beta chains. Identical CDR3 protein sequences are pooled into one entry, listed with their most common genes and DNA. In this sample the table shows some 800,000 distinct CDR3 sequences, 32% of which occur a single time. Roughly 12% of the sample belongs to the ten largest clones. Deletion took 2 bases off V and 3 bases off J, with a span of 5 bases between the germline ends. The CDR3 spans 13 residues, from the cysteine through the phenylalanine. Only CDR3 DNA remains: 39 bases, in frame from the first base. CDR1 MNHEY and CDR2 SMNVEV were looked up in the germline V gene (reference sequence). The sample's treatment or condition label, in plain terms: in vitro stimulation with specific CMV peptide epitopes to enrich CMV-specific T cells.

For this clonotype: What antigen it recognizes has not been identified. No much larger clone is present one base from it, and per-base qualities are unavailable.

This specimen was cultured CD8+ T cells from PBMCs, taken from culture after CMV antigen stimulation. This clonotype was obtained from a human donor in good health (CMV status not recorded). Some clones in this sample may be carry-over from other donors' samples. The rearrangement combines TRBV27 with TRBJ1-5; no D gene call is confident. CDR3 region: CASSLGHNQPQHF. The DNA sequence is given as TGTGCCAGCAGTTTAGGCCACAATCAGCCCCAGCATTTT.